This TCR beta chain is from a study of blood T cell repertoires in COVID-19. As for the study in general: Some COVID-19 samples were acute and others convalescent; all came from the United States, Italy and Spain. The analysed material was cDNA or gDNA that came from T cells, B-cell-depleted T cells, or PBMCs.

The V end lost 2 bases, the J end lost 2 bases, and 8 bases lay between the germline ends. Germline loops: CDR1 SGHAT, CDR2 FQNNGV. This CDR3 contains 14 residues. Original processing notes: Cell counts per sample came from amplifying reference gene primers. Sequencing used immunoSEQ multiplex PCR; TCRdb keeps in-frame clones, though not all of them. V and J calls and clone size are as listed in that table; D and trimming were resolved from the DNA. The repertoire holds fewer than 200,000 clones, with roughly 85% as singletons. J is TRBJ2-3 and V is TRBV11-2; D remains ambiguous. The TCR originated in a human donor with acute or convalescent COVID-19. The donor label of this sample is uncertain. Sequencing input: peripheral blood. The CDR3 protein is CASSLQVLTDTQYF. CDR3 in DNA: TGTGCCAGCAGCTTACAGGTGCTCACAGATACGCAGTATTTT.